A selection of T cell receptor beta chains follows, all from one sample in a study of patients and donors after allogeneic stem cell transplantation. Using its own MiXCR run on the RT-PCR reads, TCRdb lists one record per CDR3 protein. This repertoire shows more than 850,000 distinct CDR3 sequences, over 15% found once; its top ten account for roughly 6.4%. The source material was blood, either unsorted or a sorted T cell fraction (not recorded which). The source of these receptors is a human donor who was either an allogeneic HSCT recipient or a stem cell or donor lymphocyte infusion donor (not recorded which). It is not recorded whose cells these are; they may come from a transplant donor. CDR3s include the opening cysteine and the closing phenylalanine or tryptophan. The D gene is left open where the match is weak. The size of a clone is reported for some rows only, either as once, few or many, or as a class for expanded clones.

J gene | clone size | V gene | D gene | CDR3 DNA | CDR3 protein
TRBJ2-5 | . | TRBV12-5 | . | TGTGCTAGTGTCCCCGGGACCGTGGGCCAAGAGACCCAGTACTTC | CASVPGTVGQETQYF
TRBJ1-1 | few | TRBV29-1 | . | TGCAGCGTGGCTGACGGTCACACTGAAGCTTTCTTT | CSVADGHTEAFF
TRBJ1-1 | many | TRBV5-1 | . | TGTGCCAGCAGTCTTACAGGGTTGAACACTGAAGCTTTCTTT | CASSLTGLNTEAFF
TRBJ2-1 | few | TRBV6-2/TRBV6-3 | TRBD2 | TGTGCCAGCAGCCCGACTAGCGAGCAGTTCTTC | CASSPTSEQFF
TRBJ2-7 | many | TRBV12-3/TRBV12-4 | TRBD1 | TGTGCCAGCAGTTTAACCGGACAGGGCAACGACGAGCAGTACTTC | CASSLTGQGNDEQYF
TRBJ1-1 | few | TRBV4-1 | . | TGCGCCAGCAGCCAAGCCCTGGGGACGGTGAACACTGAAGCTTTCTTT | CASSQALGTVNTEAFF
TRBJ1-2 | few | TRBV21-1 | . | TGTGCCAGCAGCCCCCGGACAGGGATCGGCTACACCTTC | CASSPRTGIGYTF
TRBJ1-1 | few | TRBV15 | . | TGTGCCACCAGCAGAGGATCGGGGGACGCTTTCTTT | CATSRGSGDAFF
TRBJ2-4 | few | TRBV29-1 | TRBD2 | TGCAGCGTAAAGACTAGCGGGGGTTACATTCAGTACTTC | CSVKTSGGYIQYF
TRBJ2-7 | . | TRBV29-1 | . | TGCAGCGCCAGCGGGCCCTCCTACGAGCAGTACTTC | CSASGPSYEQYF